The 20 T cell receptor beta chains reported below all come from one sample, sequenced in a study of blood T cell repertoires in COVID-19. Libraries were prepared by immunoSEQ multiplex PCR; TCRdb keeps only in-frame clonotypes and omits some of them. The data hold about 400,000 clones, with around nine tenths observed a single time. What was sequenced was peripheral blood. These receptors were taken from a woman aged 25 to 45 with acute or convalescent COVID-19.

This chain connects TRBV21-1 to TRBJ1-4. TRBV21-1 is tagged as a pseudogene. The CDR3 is made up of 17 amino acids. The CDR3 DNA reads TGTGCCAGCAGCAAAGCGTGGGAGGGAGAGTACCATGAAAAACTGTTTTTT. Protein sequence: CASSKAWEGEYHEKLFF.

The chain links TRBV5-1 to TRBJ1-3, with a possible D match to TRBD1 (5 bases). CDR3 length: 14 amino acids. Looked up from germline, CDR1 is SGHRS and CDR2 is YFSETQ. With 0 bases removed from V and 8 bases from J, the gap between germline ends came to 12 bases. The CDR3 nucleotides are TGCGCCAGCAGCTTGGCCGGCGGGGCGGACACCATATATTTT. Translating it yields CASSLAGGADTIYF.

The chain links TRBV19 to TRBJ1-2; D remains unclear. Germline V gene lookup returns CDR1 LNHDA and CDR2 SQIVND (reference sequence). V lost 6 bases, J lost 5 bases, and 16 bases lay in between. The CDR3 loop spans 14 amino acids. This chain's CDR3 is CASRVGNNKYGYTF. CDR3 nucleotide sequence: TGTGCCAGTAGGGTGGGCAACAATAAGTATGGCTACACCTTC.

V usage is TRBV3-1 (or the pseudogene TRBV3-2) and J usage is TRBJ2-3; D gene ambiguous. The germline V and J ends were trimmed by 1 base and 6 bases, with 8 bases remaining between them. Germline CDR1 reads LGHDT; CDR2 reads YNNKEL (reference sequence). The CDR3 runs 13 residues. CDR3 loop: CASSQVASDTQYF. The CDR3 nucleotides read TGTGCCAGCAGCCAAGTCGCGTCGGATACGCAGTATTTT.

V is TRBV6-1 and J is TRBJ2-5; perhaps TRBD1 as D (6 bases). V was cut by 3 bases and J by 2 bases, with 13 bases left in between. This CDR3 has 15 residues. Germline CDR1 MNHNS, CDR2 SASEGT. As DNA, the CDR3 is TGTGCCAGCAGTGATATGATTGGACAGCAAGAGACCCAGTACTTC. Translated, it gives CASSDMIGQQETQYF.

The chain has TRBV7-9 and TRBJ2-1; TRBD2 aligns across 8 bases. The length of the CDR3 is 15 residues. V lost 8 bases to trimming and J lost 5 bases; unmatched junction nucleotides: 11. Germline V gene sequence: CDR1 SEHNR, CDR2 FQNEAQ (reference sequence). The chain's CDR3 is CASSTLERGNNEQFF. The CDR3 DNA reads TGTGCCAGCTCTACTTTAGAGCGGGGGAACAATGAGCAGTTCTTC.

This chain links TRBV27 with TRBJ1-2; TRBD1 agrees at 11 bases. Trimming at V came to 6 bases and at J to 4 bases, leaving 1 base not matched to a gene. CDR1 and CDR2 (germline): MNHEY, SMNVEV (reference sequence). The CDR3 sequence is 13 residues long. The CDR3 sequence is CASRGTGGYGYTF. For the CDR3, the DNA is TGTGCCAGCAGGGGGACAGGGGGCTATGGCTACACCTTC.

The chain is built from TRBV28 and TRBJ2-5; 8 positions match TRBD2. The CDR3 has 12 amino acids. Trimming at V came to 11 bases and at J to 4 bases, leaving 6 bases not matched to a gene. The germline CDR1 and CDR2 sequences are MDHEN and SYDVKM. CDR3 loop: CAAGGNTETQYF. CDR3 nucleotides: TGTGCCGCGGGGGGCAACACAGAGACCCAGTACTTC.

The gene calls are TRBV9 and TRBJ2-2; 7 nucleotides align to TRBD2. CDR3 length equals 16 residues. J lost 2 bases, V lost 0 bases, and 4 bases had no gene match. Germline V CDR1 and CDR2: SGDLS, YYNGEE. The DNA for the CDR3 is TGTGCCAGCAGCGTAGGAGGGACTACCAACACCGGGGAGCTGTTTTTT. Protein: CASSVGGTTNTGELFF.

V usage is TRBV28 and J usage is TRBJ2-2; TRBD1 might be the D (6 bases). The V gene lost 5 bases and the J gene lost 2 bases, with 9 bases spanning the gap. CDR1 MDHEN and CDR2 SYDVKM come from the germline V gene. The CDR3 extends over 14 amino acids. For the CDR3, the DNA is TGTGCCAGCAGTAACAGGGTAAACACCGGGGAGCTGTTTTTT. This gives the protein CASSNRVNTGELFF.

The chain uses TRBV29-1 and TRBJ1-2, with 8 bases that match TRBD1. Germline trimming cut 6 bases from V and 8 bases from J; bases unmatched to any gene: 8. Germline V lookup: CDR1 SQVTM, CDR2 ANQGSEA. The CDR3 has 12 residues. For the CDR3, the DNA is TGCAGCGTCATGACAGGGGCGGACGGCTACACCTTC. This encodes CSVMTGADGYTF.

The chain recombines TRBV7-6 with TRBJ2-7; 9 bases map to TRBD1. This CDR3 spans 13 amino acids. The V gene's germline CDR1 is SGHVS and CDR2 FNYEAQ. The trim removed 6 bases at V and 6 bases at J, leaving 6 bases unmatched. The CDR3 reads CASSLGQGPEQYF. The CDR3 coding sequence is TGTGCCAGCAGTTTGGGACAGGGCCCCGAGCAGTACTTC.

This clone was picked up one time. The chain uses TRBV9 and TRBJ2-5, with 9 positions matching TRBD2. The germline CDR1 and CDR2 sequences are SGDLS and YYNGEE. V gave up 0 bases and J gave up 5 bases; unmatched junction bases: 11. This CDR3 is 17 amino acids long. The CDR3 DNA reads as TGTGCCAGCAGCGTAGATGAGGCGGGGGGGCCTTGGGAGACCCAGTACTTC. This encodes CASSVDEAGGPWETQYF.

The rearrangement uses TRBV5-6 and TRBJ2-7; the D gene is possibly TRBD1 (7 bases). This CDR3 has 15 residues. The V and J ends lost 2 bases and 2 bases respectively, with 14 bases between them. Germline V gene sequence: CDR1 SGHDT, CDR2 YYEEEE. The CDR3 loop is CASSFGGQRTYEQYF. Here the CDR3 DNA reads TGTGCCAGCAGCTTCGGGGGACAGCGAACCTACGAGCAGTACTTC.

In this sample, this clone turned up once. This chain joins TRBV5-1 and TRBJ2-3; 7 nucleotides line up with TRBD2. J gave up 2 bases and V 4 bases, and 10 bases lay outside the gene matches. The CDR3 covers 16 residues. The germline V gene encodes CDR1 SGHRS and CDR2 YFSETQ. This chain's CDR3 is CASSPGHGGTTDTQYF. The CDR3 bases are TGCGCCAGCAGCCCCGGCCACGGGGGGACCACAGATACGCAGTATTTT.

CDR3 loop: CASSQPTGDEQFF. For the CDR3, the DNA is TGCGCCAGCAGCCAGCCCACCGGGGATGAGCAGTTCTTC. The rearrangement uses TRBV4-1 and TRBJ2-1, with a weak D call TRBD2 (5 bases). Germline loops: CDR1 MGHRA, CDR2 YSYEKL. V lost 3 bases to trimming and J lost 8 bases, with 11 bases between them. CDR3 length equals 13 residues.

The V gene is TRBV2, the J gene TRBJ1-5; perhaps TRBD1 as D (5 bases). The CDR3 consists of 13 residues. The V and J ends lost 8 bases and 1 base respectively, with 9 bases between them. Per the germline V gene, CDR1 is SNHLY and CDR2 is FYNNEI. Here the CDR3 DNA reads TGTGCCAGCCAGGGTGGGAGCAATCAGCCCCAGCATTTT. Amino acids: CASQGGSNQPQHF.

J is TRBJ2-1 and V is TRBV27, with 7 bases matching TRBD1. The germline V gene encodes CDR1 MNHEY and CDR2 SMNVEV (reference sequence). Germline trimming cut 4 bases from V and 0 bases from J; bases unmatched to any gene: 9. CDR3 length equals 17 residues. This CDR3 is CASSSTRGRGSYNEQFF. The CDR3 DNA reads TGTGCCAGCAGTTCTACGAGGGGGCGAGGCTCCTACAATGAGCAGTTCTTC.

The rearrangement joins TRBV5-5 to TRBJ2-3, with 9 bases aligning to TRBD2. There are 15 residues in the CDR3. Germline V gives CDR1 SGHKS, CDR2 YYEKEE (reference sequence). V dropped 4 bases and J dropped 6; count of bases not matched to a gene: 9. Here the CDR3 reads CASSITPSGVDTQYF. CDR3 nucleotides: TGTGCCAGCAGCATAACCCCTAGCGGGGTTGATACGCAGTATTTT.

This sequence joins TRBV2 and TRBJ2-1; 10 nucleotides line up with TRBD2. With 6 bases clipped from V and 5 bases from J, the junction kept 7 bases outside the gene matches. CDR3 size: 15 residues. Germline V gene data show CDR1 as SNHLY and CDR2 as FYNNEI. CDR3 in DNA: TGTGCCAGCAGATCTAGCGGGGGCGCGAACAATGAGCAGTTCTTC. As protein: CASRSSGGANNEQFF. Variable domain in full (rest from reference TRBV2 and TRBJ2-1): EPEVTQTPSHQVTQMGQEVILRCVPISNHLYFYWYRQILGQKVEFLVSFYNNEISEKSEIFDDQFSVERPDGSNFTLKIRSTKLEDSAMYFCASRSSGGANNEQFFGPGTRLTVL.